These 14 T cell receptor beta chains share one sample of origin, sequenced in a study of T cell responses to AZD1222 COVID-19 vaccine. Assay: immunoSEQ multiplex PCR; the TCRdb copy retains only in-frame clones and omits some. This repertoire shows some 100,000 clones, around 89% found once; its top ten account for approximately 7.1%. The sample was peripheral blood, taken 28 days after the second AZD1222 dose. The receptors here all came from an adult who received the AZD1222 COVID-19 vaccine.

The chain combines TRBV12-3 or TRBV12-4 with TRBJ1-1; D remains ambiguous. This CDR3 is built from 13 residues. Trimming shortened V by 1 base and J by 1 base, and 4 bases separated the two germline ends. This CDR3 is CASSLEGNTEAFF. CDR3 coding DNA: TGTGCCAGCAGTTTAGAGGGGAACACTGAAGCTTTCTTT.

CDR3 sequence reads: CASSSSPSYEQYF. The CDR3 DNA follows: TGTGCCAGCAGCTCCTCACCTTCCTACGAGCAGTACTTC. The V call is TRBV5-4, the J call TRBJ2-7, with unresolved D. The CDR3 consists of 13 residues. The germline V gene has CDR1 SGHNT and CDR2 YYREEE (reference sequence). V was pared by 3 bases and J by 1 base, with 8 bases between.

The chain combines TRBV7-4 with TRBJ2-5; D unresolved. V lost 7 bases, J lost 0 bases, and 21 bases lay in between. This CDR3 region has 17 residues. CDR1 and CDR2 from the germline V gene are SGHVT and SQSDAQ. The CDR3 sequence is CASNTPGPKCYQETQYF. In DNA, the CDR3 is TGTGCCAGCAATACACCGGGCCCAAAGTGCTACCAAGAGACCCAGTACTTC.

The J gene is TRBJ2-3, the V gene TRBV7-2; a possible D gene is TRBD2 (6 bases). This CDR3 is 15 amino acids long. Trimming shortened V by 5 bases and J by 6 bases, and 18 bases separated the two germline ends. The germline V gene encodes CDR1 SGHTA and CDR2 FQGNSA. CDR3 nucleotides: TGTGCCAGCAGCCTAGATCGGGCTAGCGCGGATACGCAGTATTTT. Translated, it gives CASSLDRASADTQYF.

This chain connects TRBV30 to TRBJ1-3; a weak D match, TRBD1 (6 bases). The CDR3 is 16 residues long. With 4 bases removed from V and 3 bases from J, the gap between germline ends came to 19 bases. The germline V gene has CDR1 GTSNPN and CDR2 SVGIG (reference sequence). CDR3 bases: TGTGCCTGGAACCGGCCGGGGGGCGAACTTGGAAACACCATATATTTT. Protein sequence: CAWNRPGGELGNTIYF.

The chain carries TRBV5-8 and TRBJ2-7; 10 bases fit TRBD2. J lost 4 bases, V lost 3 bases, and 10 bases had no gene match. CDR3 length: 16 amino acids. Germline CDR1 and CDR2: SGHTS and YDEGEE. Here the CDR3 reads CASSSGYWTSGYEQYF. In nucleotides, the CDR3 is TGTGCCAGCAGCTCGGGATATTGGACTAGCGGTTACGAGCAGTACTTC.

The chain uses TRBV7-9 and TRBJ2-7, with D perhaps matching TRBD1 (5 bases). Looked up from germline, CDR1 is SEHNR and CDR2 is FQNEAQ (reference sequence). Deletions cut 1 base from V and 2 bases from J, with 6 bases between. This CDR3 has 13 amino acids. CDR3 nucleotides: TGTGCCAGCAGCTTAGACAGGCCCTACGAGCAGTACTTC. This encodes CASSLDRPYEQYF.

The chain has TRBV5-1 and TRBJ2-1, with D unresolved. V dropped 5 bases and J dropped 0 bases, with 6 bases sitting between them. CDR3 size: 13 residues. CDR1 is SGHRS and CDR2 is YFSETQ in the germline V gene. The CDR3 loop is CASRGGSYNEQFF. The CDR3 DNA sequence: TGCGCCAGCAGGGGTGGCTCCTACAATGAGCAGTTCTTC.

The V call is TRBV7-2, the J call TRBJ1-5; D ambiguous. This CDR3 comprises 14 residues. Trimming stripped 4 bases from V and 0 bases from J, with 7 bases between. Germline V gene data show CDR1 as SGHTA and CDR2 as FQGNSA. CDR3 DNA sequence: TGTGCCAGCAGCTACGGAGATAGCAATCAGCCCCAGCATTTT. Protein product: CASSYGDSNQPQHF. The full variable domain, in which reference TRBV7-2 and TRBJ1-5 provide the parts outside the CDR3, is GAGVSQSPSNKVTEKGKDVELRCDPISGHTALYWYRQSLGQGLEFLIYFQGNSAPDKSGLPSDRFSAERTGGSVSTLTIQRTQQEDSAVYLCASSYGDSNQPQHFGDGTRLSIL.

The gene calls are TRBV18 and TRBJ1-2; TRBD1 aligns across 8 bases. V lost 3 bases, J lost 4 bases, and 4 bases stayed unmatched. CDR3 size: 14 residues. The germline V gene has CDR1 KGHSH and CDR2 LQKENI. CDR3 in amino acids: CASSPKGQGYGYTF. In DNA, the CDR3 is TGTGCCAGCTCACCTAAAGGACAGGGCTATGGCTACACCTTC.

The rearrangement uses TRBV28 and TRBJ1-4; TRBD1 agrees at 8 bases. The V gene's germline CDR1 is MDHEN and CDR2 SYDVKM. The junction had 6 bases not matched to a gene; V was cut back by 3 bases and J by 3 bases. CDR3 size: 16 residues. The CDR3 loop reads CASSLTGAGSNEKLFF. CDR3 coding DNA: TGTGCCAGCAGTTTGACAGGGGCCGGGTCTAATGAAAAACTGTTTTTT.

The rearrangement links TRBV5-1 to TRBJ1-2; 9 bases are shared with TRBD1. Germline trimming cut 6 bases from V and 6 bases from J; bases unmatched to any gene: 6. The CDR3 runs 13 residues. Germline values: CDR1 SGHRS, CDR2 YFSETQ. CDR3: CASTDRGWDGYTF. The CDR3 coding sequence is TGCGCCAGCACCGACAGGGGGTGGGATGGCTACACCTTC. Looking up the rest from reference TRBV5-1 and TRBJ1-2 gives the full variable domain: KAGVTQTPRYLIKTRGQQVTLSCSPISGHRSVSWYQQTPGQGLQFLFEYFSETQRNKGNFPGRFSGRQFSNSRSEMNVSTLELGDSALYLCASTDRGWDGYTFGSGTRLTVV.

The chain links TRBV4-2 to TRBJ2-1, with D unresolved. This CDR3 spans 18 amino acids. From germline, CDR1 is LGHNA and CDR2 YNFKEQ. Trimming removed 0 bases at V and 4 bases at J, with 19 bases between. The CDR3 sequence: CASSQDPEERPRYNEQFF. CDR3 nucleotides: TGTGCCAGCAGCCAAGACCCTGAGGAGAGACCAAGGTACAATGAGCAGTTCTTC.

CDR3 nucleotide sequence: TGTGCCAGCAGGGACAGCGAGAGCTCCTACGAGCAGTACTTC. Translation gives CASRDSESSYEQYF. The chain is built from TRBV2 and TRBJ2-7; tentative D call: TRBD1 (6 bases). Germline V gene data show CDR1 as SNHLY and CDR2 as FYNNEI. Trimming removed 6 bases from V and 0 bases from J, with 12 bases in between. This CDR3 comprises 14 residues. Using reference TRBV2 and TRBJ2-7 for the parts outside the CDR3, the full variable domain is EPEVTQTPSHQVTQMGQEVILRCVPISNHLYFYWYRQILGQKVEFLVSFYNNEISEKSEIFDDQFSVERPDGSNFTLKIRSTKLEDSAMYFCASRDSESSYEQYFGPGTRLTVT.